This TCR beta chain was identified during a study of shared clonotypes between healthy human individuals. The overall study: The people who gave samples were two women and a few men aged 18 to 49.

Per the original methods: Filtering differed because ImmunoSEQ produced junction-only sequences that carried no quality scores. Generated by immunoSEQ multiplex PCR, the TCRdb table keeps only in-frame clones and is missing some. V, J and clone size are taken as reported in that table, and D and trimming were inferred from the DNA itself. Of more than 2,000,000 clones listed, 93% are singletons. The study enrolled healthy HIV-negative adults without recent acute infections or vaccinations as donors. CDR3 length equals 11 residues. V dropped 5 bases and J dropped 5 bases, with 6 bases sitting between them. Germline CDR1 and CDR2: SGHTA and FQGTGA.

The source is a man aged 18 to 30 in good health. Some clones in this sample may be carry-over from other donors' samples. The rearrangement uses TRBV7-3 and TRBJ2-5, with D hard to call. The sample taken for sequencing was naive CD4+ T cells from PBMCs. Subset reported: CD45RA+ positively selected. CDR3 sequence reads: CASSRMETQYF. DNA for the CDR3: TGTGCCAGCAGCAGGATGGAGACCCAGTACTTC. Filled out from reference TRBV7-3 and TRBJ2-5, the complete variable domain reads GAGVSQTPSNKVTEKGKYVELRCDPISGHTALYWYRQSLGQGPEFLIYFQGTGAADDSGLPNDRFFAVRPEGSVSTLKIQRTERGDSAVYLCASSRMETQYFGPGTRLLVL.